The clone carrying this TCR beta chain has only a few counts. Its antigen is undetermined. This record belongs to a study of identical twins. Study-wide results and caveats: The study based its conclusions on cross-sectional statistical analysis and did not follow the same donors.

CDR3 length: 12 residues. CDR1 is MDHEN, CDR2 SYDVKM, per germline. The V end lost 4 bases, the J end lost 13 bases, and 16 bases lay between the germline ends. TCRdb re-derived calls from the 5' RACE reads in MiXCR, one entry per CDR3 protein. The data hold 700,000 to 950,000 distinct CDR3 sequences, with around an eighth observed a single time. The data also belong to a second study, concerning yellow fever vaccine responses in identical twins.

Specimen: PBMCs. This receptor was taken from a woman aged 18-29 years in good health. The chain couples TRBV28 to TRBJ2-5; either TRBD1 or TRBD2 may supply D (5 bases each). This CDR3 reads CASSWDPEERYF. Here the CDR3 DNA reads TGTGCCAGCAGTTGGGACCCCGAGGAGCGGTACTTC.